Listed below are T cell receptor beta chains from one sample, sequenced in a study of shared clonotypes between healthy human individuals. The repertoire was sequenced with immunoSEQ multiplex PCR; TCRdb's copy has only in-frame clones and lacks some. The sample carries approximately 980,000 clones, 70% to 85% recorded once. Sequenced: memory CD4+ T cells sorted from blood. These receptors all come from a man in his late teens or twenties in good health. CDR3s include the opening cysteine and the closing phenylalanine or tryptophan. Each record gives: V gene, D gene, J gene, clone size, CDR3 DNA, CDR3 protein. The D gene is left open where the match is weak. A clone size is listed for some rows: how often the clone was seen (once, few, many), or a class if it is expanded.

V: TRBV5-1; D: TRBD1; J: TRBJ1-2; size: .; DNA: TGCGCCAGCAGCGAGACCGTTGGACAGGCTAACTATGGCTACACCTTC; CDR3: CASSETVGQANYGYTF
V: TRBV28; D: TRBD1; J: TRBJ1-4; size: .; DNA: TGTGCCAGCAGTTTGGGAGACAGGGGGCGTAAACTGTTTTTT; CDR3: CASSLGDRGRKLFF
V: TRBV28; D: .; J: TRBJ2-7; size: .; DNA: .; CDR3: CASSFFGQGLSAYEQYF
V: TRBV30; D: .; J: TRBJ1-5; size: .; DNA: TGTGCCTGGAGCGCCGGGACAACTCAGCCCCAGCATTTT; CDR3: CAWSAGTTQPQHF
V: TRBV6-6; D: .; J: TRBJ2-7; size: .; DNA: TGTGCCAGCAGTCCCAGAGGTGTGGGATTCTACGAGCAGTACTTC; CDR3: CASSPRGVGFYEQYF
V: TRBV7-2; D: .; J: TRBJ1-5; size: .; DNA: TGTGCCAGCAGCTTAACAAGTGGCAATCAGCCCCAGCATTTT; CDR3: CASSLTSGNQPQHF
V: TRBV5-6; D: .; J: TRBJ2-7; size: .; DNA: TGTGCCAGCAGCTTGGAGGCTAGCGCCAAGCAGTACTTC; CDR3: CASSLEASAKQYF
V: TRBV10-3; D: .; J: TRBJ1-2; size: few; DNA: TGTGCCATCAGCCAAGGCAGAGAAGATGGCTACACCTTC; CDR3: CAISQGREDGYTF
V: TRBV7-2; D: .; J: TRBJ2-1; size: .; DNA: TGTGCCAGCAGCTTAGATTACGTGAGTGAGCAGTTCTTC; CDR3: CASSLDYVSEQFF
V: TRBV10-2; D: .; J: TRBJ2-7; size: .; DNA: TGCGCCAGCAGTGTTAGGGGGGGATACGAGCAGTACTTC; CDR3: CASSVRGGYEQYF
V: TRBV5-1; D: .; J: TRBJ1-2; size: .; DNA: TGCGCCAGCAGCTTGGGCCCGGGCTCCAATCGGGGCTACACCTTC; CDR3: CASSLGPGSNRGYTF
V: TRBV11-2; D: .; J: TRBJ2-7; size: .; DNA: TGTGCCAGCAGCTTAGCCAGGCAGGGAGAGCAGTACTTC; CDR3: CASSLARQGEQYF
V: TRBV7-2; D: .; J: TRBJ2-7; size: many; DNA: TGTGCCAGCAGCTTAGACAGGGTGGGCGAGCAGTACTTC; CDR3: CASSLDRVGEQYF
V: TRBV10-1; D: .; J: TRBJ1-3; size: .; DNA: TGCGCCAGCAGTGATAAACCTGGAAACACCATATATTTT; CDR3: CASSDKPGNTIYF
V: TRBV30; D: TRBD1; J: TRBJ2-7; size: few; DNA: TGTGCCTGGAGTAAGGGACAGGGGGTCGTCGGGCAGTACTTC; CDR3: CAWSKGQGVVGQYF
V: TRBV5-1; D: .; J: TRBJ1-5; size: few; DNA: TGCGCCAGCAGGCCAGGGACCACTACCGATCAGCCCCAGCATTTT; CDR3: CASRPGTTTDQPQHF
V: TRBV20-1; D: .; J: TRBJ2-3; size: .; DNA: TGCAGTGCTGGGGGACCCCAGGGGCAGTATTTT; CDR3: CSAGGPQGQYF
V: TRBV5-1; D: .; J: TRBJ1-3; size: few; DNA: TGCGCCAGCAGCTTGGAGCAAGGAAACACCATATATTTT; CDR3: CASSLEQGNTIYF
V: TRBV6-5; D: .; J: TRBJ2-5; size: .; DNA: TGTGCCAGCAGTTGGACTCTCCAAGAGACCCAGTACTTC; CDR3: CASSWTLQETQYF
V: TRBV4-3; D: .; J: TRBJ2-1; size: .; DNA: TGCGCCAGCAGCCCCTGGAGTTCCGAGGAGCAGTTCTTC; CDR3: CASSPWSSEEQFF
V: TRBV29-1; D: .; J: TRBJ2-7; size: .; DNA: TGCAGCGTCGGACGTCTGGGGGACGAGCAGTACTTC; CDR3: CSVGRLGDEQYF
V: TRBV2; D: TRBD1; J: TRBJ1-4; size: .; DNA: TGTGCCAGCAGTCGACAGGGGCGGGATGAAAAACTGTTTTTT; CDR3: CASSRQGRDEKLFF
V: TRBV9; D: .; J: TRBJ1-2; size: .; DNA: TGTGCCAGCAGCCCCGGGCGAAGAGGGGTGGGTGGCTACACCTTC; CDR3: CASSPGRRGVGGYTF
V: TRBV6-6; D: .; J: TRBJ2-7; size: .; DNA: TGTGCCAGCAGTTACGCTTCAGGGGATTCGGAGCAGTACTTC; CDR3: CASSYASGDSEQYF
V: TRBV2; D: .; J: TRBJ2-1; size: many; DNA: TGTGCCAGCAGTGATCTCTACAATGAGCAGTTCTTC; CDR3: CASSDLYNEQFF
V: TRBV5-4; D: .; J: TRBJ2-5; size: .; DNA: TGTGCCAGCAGCTTACAGGGGAAGCGACAGGAGGGGGAGACCCAGTACTTC; CDR3: CASSLQGKRQEGETQYF
V: TRBV7-2; D: TRBD2; J: TRBJ2-7; size: .; DNA: TGTGCCAGCAGCGCGCTTGAGCGGGAGAACGCCGAGCAGTACTTC; CDR3: CASSALERENAEQYF
V: TRBV13; D: .; J: TRBJ1-3; size: .; DNA: TGTGCCAGCAGCCCAAGACGGTCAAACACCATATATTTT; CDR3: CASSPRRSNTIYF
V: TRBV7-2; D: TRBD1; J: TRBJ1-2; size: .; DNA: TGTGCCAGCAGCTCCCGGACAGGGTATCCCTATGGCTACACCTTC; CDR3: CASSSRTGYPYGYTF
V: TRBV30; D: .; J: TRBJ2-5; size: .; DNA: TGTGCCTGGAGTCCAGGACCCAAGGGAGGGACCCAGTACTTC; CDR3: CAWSPGPKGGTQYF
V: TRBV19; D: .; J: TRBJ2-2; size: .; DNA: TGTGCCAGTAGTACGCAGGGGAGGGACACCGGGGAGCTGTTTTTT; CDR3: CASSTQGRDTGELFF
V: TRBV7-9; D: .; J: TRBJ2-3; size: once; DNA: TGTGCCAGCAGTTCCGCCCGATCGCGGCGCACAGATACGCAGTATTTT; CDR3: CASSSARSRRTDTQYF
V: TRBV6-5; D: TRBD1; J: TRBJ1-1; size: .; DNA: TGTGCCAGCAGAAACGCCGGGACAGAGCTCGTCTTT; CDR3: CASRNAGTELVF
V: TRBV28; D: TRBD1; J: TRBJ2-7; size: .; DNA: TGTGCCAGCAGTTCTCGGGACAGGAGCGAGCAGTACTTC; CDR3: CASSSRDRSEQYF
V: TRBV2; D: TRBD2; J: TRBJ2-3; size: .; DNA: TGTGCCAGCAGTCCTCCGGGACTAGCGGGTGTCACAGATACGCAGTATTTT; CDR3: CASSPPGLAGVTDTQYF
V: TRBV18; D: .; J: TRBJ2-3; size: .; DNA: TGTGCCAGCTCACCAATCCGGGGGATCGGGGCCACAGATACGCAGTATTTT; CDR3: CASSPIRGIGATDTQYF